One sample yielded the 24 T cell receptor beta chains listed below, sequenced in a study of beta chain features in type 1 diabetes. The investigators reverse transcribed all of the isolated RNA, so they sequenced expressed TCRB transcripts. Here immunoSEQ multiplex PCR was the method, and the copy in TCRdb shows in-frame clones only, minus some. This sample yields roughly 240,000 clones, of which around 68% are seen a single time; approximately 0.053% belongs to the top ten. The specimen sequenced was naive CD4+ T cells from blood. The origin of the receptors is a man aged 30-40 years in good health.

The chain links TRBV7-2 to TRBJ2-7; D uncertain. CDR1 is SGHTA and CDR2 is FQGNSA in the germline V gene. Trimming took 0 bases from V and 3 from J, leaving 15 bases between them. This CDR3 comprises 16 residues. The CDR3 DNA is TGTGCCAGCAGCTTAGCGGGAACGGTAGTCTTCTACGAGCAGTACTTC. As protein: CASSLAGTVVFYEQYF.

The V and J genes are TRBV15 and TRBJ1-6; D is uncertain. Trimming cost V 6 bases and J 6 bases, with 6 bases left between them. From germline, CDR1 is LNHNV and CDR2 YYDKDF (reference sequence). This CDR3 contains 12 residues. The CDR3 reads CATSSANSPLHF. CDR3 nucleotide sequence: TGTGCCACCAGTTCCGCTAATTCACCCCTCCACTTT.

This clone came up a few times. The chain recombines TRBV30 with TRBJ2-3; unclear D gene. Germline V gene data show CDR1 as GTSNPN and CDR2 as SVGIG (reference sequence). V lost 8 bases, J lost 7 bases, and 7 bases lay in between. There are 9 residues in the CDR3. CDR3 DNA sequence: TGTGCCCTCGGACATACGCAGTATTTT. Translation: CALGHTQYF.

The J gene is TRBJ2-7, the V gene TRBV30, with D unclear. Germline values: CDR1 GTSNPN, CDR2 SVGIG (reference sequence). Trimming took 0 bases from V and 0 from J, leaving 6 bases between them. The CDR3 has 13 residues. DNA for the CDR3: TGTGCCTGGAGTGTTAAAAGCTCCTACGAGCAGTACTTC. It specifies CAWSVKSSYEQYF.

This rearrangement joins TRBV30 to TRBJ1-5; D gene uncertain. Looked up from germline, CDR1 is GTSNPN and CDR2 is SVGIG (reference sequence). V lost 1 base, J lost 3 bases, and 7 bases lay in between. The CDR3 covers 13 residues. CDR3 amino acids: CAWSEVNNQPQHF. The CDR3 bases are TGTGCCTGGAGTGAGGTTAACAATCAGCCCCAGCATTTT.

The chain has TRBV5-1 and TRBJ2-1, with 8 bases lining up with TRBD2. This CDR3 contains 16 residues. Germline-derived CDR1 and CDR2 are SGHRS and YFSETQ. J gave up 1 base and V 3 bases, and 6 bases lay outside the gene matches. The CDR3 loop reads CASSWSGGRSYNEQFF. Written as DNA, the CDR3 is TGCGCCAGCAGCTGGTCTGGCGGGAGGTCCTACAATGAGCAGTTCTTC.

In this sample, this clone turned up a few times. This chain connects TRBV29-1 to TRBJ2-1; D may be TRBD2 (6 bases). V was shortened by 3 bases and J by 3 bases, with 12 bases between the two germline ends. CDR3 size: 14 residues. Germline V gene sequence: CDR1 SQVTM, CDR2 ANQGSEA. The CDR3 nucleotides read TGCAGCGTTGATTTTAGCGGTATCTACAATGAGCAGTTCTTC. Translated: CSVDFSGIYNEQFF.

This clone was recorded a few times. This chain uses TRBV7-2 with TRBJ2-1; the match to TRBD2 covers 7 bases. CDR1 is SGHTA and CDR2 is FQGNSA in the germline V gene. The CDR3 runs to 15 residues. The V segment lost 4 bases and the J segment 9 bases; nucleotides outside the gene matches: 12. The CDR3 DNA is TGTGCCAGCAGCTCAGGCTCAGCGGGGAGGGGTGAGCAGTTCTTC. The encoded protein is CASSSGSAGRGEQFF. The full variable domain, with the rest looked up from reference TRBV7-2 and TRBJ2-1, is GAGVSQSPSNKVTEKGKDVELRCDPISGHTALYWYRQSLGQGLEFLIYFQGNSAPDKSGLPSDRFSAERTGGSVSTLTIQRTQQEDSAVYLCASSSGSAGRGEQFFGPGTRLTVL.

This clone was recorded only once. CDR3 nucleotide sequence: TGCGCCAGCAGCAAAAGAACTAGCGGGATTACATCCACAGATACGCAGTATTTT. Protein product: CASSKRTSGITSTDTQYF. V and J are TRBV4-3 and TRBJ2-3; 10 bases align to TRBD2. Trimming at V came to 5 bases and at J to 2 bases, leaving 13 bases not matched to a gene. CDR1 LGHNA and CDR2 YSLEER come from the germline V gene. The CDR3 runs 18 residues.

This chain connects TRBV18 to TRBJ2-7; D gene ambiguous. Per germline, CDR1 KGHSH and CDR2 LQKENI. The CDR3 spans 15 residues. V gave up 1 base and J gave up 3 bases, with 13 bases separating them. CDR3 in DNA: TGTGCCAGCTCACCACTTTTGGACGCTAGCTACGAGCAGTACTTC. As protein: CASSPLLDASYEQYF.

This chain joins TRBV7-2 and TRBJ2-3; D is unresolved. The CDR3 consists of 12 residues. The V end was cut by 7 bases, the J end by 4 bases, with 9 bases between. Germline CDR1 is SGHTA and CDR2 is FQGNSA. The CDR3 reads CASTRVSDTQYF. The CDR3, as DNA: TGTGCCAGCACACGAGTCTCAGATACGCAGTATTTT.

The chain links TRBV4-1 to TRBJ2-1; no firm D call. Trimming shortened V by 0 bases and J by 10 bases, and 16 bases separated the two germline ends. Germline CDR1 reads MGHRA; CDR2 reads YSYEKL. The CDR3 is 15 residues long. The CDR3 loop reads CASSQDEVYSSEQFF. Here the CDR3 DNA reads TGCGCCAGCAGCCAAGATGAGGTCTACTCATCGGAGCAGTTCTTC.

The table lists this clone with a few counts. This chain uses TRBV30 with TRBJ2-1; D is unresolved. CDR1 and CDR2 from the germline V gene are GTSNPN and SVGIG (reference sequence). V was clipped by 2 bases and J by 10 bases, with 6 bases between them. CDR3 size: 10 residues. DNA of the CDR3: TGTGCCTGGAGTCACGGAGAGCAGTTCTTC. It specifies CAWSHGEQFF.

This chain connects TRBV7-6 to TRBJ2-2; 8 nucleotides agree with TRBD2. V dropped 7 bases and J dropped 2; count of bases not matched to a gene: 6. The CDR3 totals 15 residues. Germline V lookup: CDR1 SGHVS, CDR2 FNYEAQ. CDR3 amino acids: CASTPGGANTGELFF. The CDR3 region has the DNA TGTGCCAGCACTCCCGGGGGGGCAAACACCGGGGAGCTGTTTTTT.

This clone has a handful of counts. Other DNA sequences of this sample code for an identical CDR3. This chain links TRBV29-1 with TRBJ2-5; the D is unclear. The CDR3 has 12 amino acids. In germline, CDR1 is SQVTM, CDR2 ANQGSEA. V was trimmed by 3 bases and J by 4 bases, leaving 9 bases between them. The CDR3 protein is CSVEEGSETQYF. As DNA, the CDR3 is TGCAGCGTTGAGGAAGGGTCAGAGACCCAGTACTTC.

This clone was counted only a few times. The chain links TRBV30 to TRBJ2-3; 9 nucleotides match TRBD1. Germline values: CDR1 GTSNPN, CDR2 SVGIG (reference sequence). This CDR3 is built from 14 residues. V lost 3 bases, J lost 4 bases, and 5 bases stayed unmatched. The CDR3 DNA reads TGTGCCTGGAGGGGCTGGACAGGGGCAGATACGCAGTATTTT. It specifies CAWRGWTGADTQYF.

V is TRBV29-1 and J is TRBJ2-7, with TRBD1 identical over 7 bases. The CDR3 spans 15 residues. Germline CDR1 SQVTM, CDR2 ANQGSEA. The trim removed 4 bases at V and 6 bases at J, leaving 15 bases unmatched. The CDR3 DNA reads TGCAGCGTTGTTGGGATGGACAGGAGAGGGGGCGAGCAGTACTTC. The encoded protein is CSVVGMDRRGGEQYF.

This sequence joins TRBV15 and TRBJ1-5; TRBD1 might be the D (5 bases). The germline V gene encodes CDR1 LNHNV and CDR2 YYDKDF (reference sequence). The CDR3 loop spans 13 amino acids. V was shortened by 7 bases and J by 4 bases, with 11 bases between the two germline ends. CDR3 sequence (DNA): TGTGCCACCAAGGGGCAGGCAAATCAGCCCCAGCATTTT. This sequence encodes CATKGQANQPQHF.

The CDR3 region has the DNA TGTGCCAGCAGGAGACAGGGATTGGAAGGCTACACCTTC. Amino acid sequence: CASRRQGLEGYTF. The rearrangement links TRBV2 to TRBJ1-2; 7 bases map to TRBD1. The CDR3 is 13 amino acids. Germline CDR1 SNHLY, CDR2 FYNNEI. The ends lost 6 bases at V and 8 bases at J; junction bases unmatched: 9.

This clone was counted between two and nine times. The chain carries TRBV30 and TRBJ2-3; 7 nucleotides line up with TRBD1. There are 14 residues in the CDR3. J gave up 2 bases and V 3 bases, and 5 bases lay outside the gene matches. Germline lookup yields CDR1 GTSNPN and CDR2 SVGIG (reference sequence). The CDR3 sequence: CAWSEDRATDTQYF. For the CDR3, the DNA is TGTGCCTGGAGCGAAGACAGGGCCACAGATACGCAGTATTTT. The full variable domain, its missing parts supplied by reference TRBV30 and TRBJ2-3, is SQTIHQWPATLVQPVGSPLSLECTVEGTSNPNLYWYRQAAGRGLQLLFYSVGIGQISSEVPQNLSASRPQDRQFILSSKKLLLSDSGFYLCAWSEDRATDTQYFGPGTRLTVL.

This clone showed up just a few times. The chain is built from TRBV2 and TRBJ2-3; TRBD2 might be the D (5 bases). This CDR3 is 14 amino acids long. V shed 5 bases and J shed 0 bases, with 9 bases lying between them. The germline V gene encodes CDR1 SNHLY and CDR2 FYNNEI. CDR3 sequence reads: CASSSSVSTDTQYF. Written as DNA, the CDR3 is TGTGCCAGCAGTAGTAGCGTAAGCACAGATACGCAGTATTTT.

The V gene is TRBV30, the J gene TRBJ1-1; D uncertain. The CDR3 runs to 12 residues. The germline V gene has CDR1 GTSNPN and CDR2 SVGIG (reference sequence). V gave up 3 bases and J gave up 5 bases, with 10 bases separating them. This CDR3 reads CAWRRGRTEAFF. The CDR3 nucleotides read TGTGCCTGGAGGCGGGGTCGGACTGAAGCTTTCTTT.

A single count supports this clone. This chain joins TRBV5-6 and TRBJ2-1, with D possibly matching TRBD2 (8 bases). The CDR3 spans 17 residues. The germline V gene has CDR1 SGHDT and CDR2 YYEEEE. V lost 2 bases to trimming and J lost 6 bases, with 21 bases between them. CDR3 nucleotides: TGTGCCAGCAGCTTACCGGGAGGGACAGCCCTTTCCAATGAGCAGTTCTTC. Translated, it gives CASSLPGGTALSNEQFF.

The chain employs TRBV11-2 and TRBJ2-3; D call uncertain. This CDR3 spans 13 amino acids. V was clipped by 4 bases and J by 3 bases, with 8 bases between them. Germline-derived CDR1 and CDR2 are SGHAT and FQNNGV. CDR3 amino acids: CASSWGTTDTQYF. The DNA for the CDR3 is TGTGCCAGCAGCTGGGGTACGACAGATACGCAGTATTTT.